Listed here are 26 T cell receptor beta chains from one sample, sequenced in a study of TIL therapy for anti-PD-1-resistant metastatic lung cancer. Time point reported: pre-treatment sample, taken before nivolumab and TIL therapy. The libraries were made with immunoSEQ v3. Libraries were prepared by immunoSEQ multiplex PCR; TCRdb keeps only in-frame clonotypes and omits some of them. The sample carries roughly 46,000 clones, around 85% recorded once. The sequencing here drew on blood, taken at baseline. These receptors were taken from a person between 25 and 80 years old with non-small cell lung cancer.

J is TRBJ2-3 and V is TRBV6-5, with a weak D call TRBD1 (5 bases). V was cut by 6 bases and J by 5 bases, with 15 bases left in between. The germline V gene encodes CDR1 MNHEY and CDR2 SVGAGI. The CDR3 loop spans 14 amino acids. CDR3 residues: CASRPRVYGDTQYF. Here the CDR3 DNA reads TGTGCCAGCAGACCCAGGGTTTATGGAGATACGCAGTATTTT.

This clone was detected once. The rearrangement joins TRBV5-1 to TRBJ2-7, with D perhaps matching TRBD1 or TRBD2 (6 bases each). V gave up 2 bases and J gave up 4 bases, with 16 bases separating them. The CDR3 is 15 amino acids. Germline V lookup: CDR1 SGHRS, CDR2 YFSETQ. In DNA form, the CDR3 reads TGCGCCAGCAGCTTTTACGGGGGCGCGGATTACGAGCAGTACTTC. Amino acid sequence: CASSFYGGADYEQYF. The full variable domain, completed using reference TRBV5-1 and TRBJ2-7, is KAGVTQTPRYLIKTRGQQVTLSCSPISGHRSVSWYQQTPGQGLQFLFEYFSETQRNKGNFPGRFSGRQFSNSRSEMNVSTLELGDSALYLCASSFYGGADYEQYFGPGTRLTVT.

The chain uses TRBV7-9 and TRBJ1-6; TRBD1 matches 9 bases. The CDR3 is made up of 15 amino acids. V shed 5 bases and J 10 bases; nucleotides not matched to a gene: 9. CDR1 is SEHNR, CDR2 FQNEAQ, per germline (reference sequence). Written as DNA, the CDR3 is TGTGCCAGCAGCCAGAGGGACAGGGATCGGTCACCCCTCCACTTT. This encodes CASSQRDRDRSPLHF.

The chain employs TRBV30 and TRBJ1-6; D unresolved. Trimming took 2 bases from V and 10 from J, leaving 12 bases between them. Germline V gene lookup returns CDR1 GTSNPN and CDR2 SVGIG (reference sequence). The CDR3 spans 13 residues. CDR3 DNA: TGTGCCTGGAGTCGGACCTTAGAGTCACCCCTCCACTTT. This sequence encodes CAWSRTLESPLHF.

The chain has TRBV11-2 and TRBJ2-1; weak D call: TRBD2 (6 bases). The CDR3 has 12 amino acids. Trimming removed 5 bases at V and 8 bases at J, with 10 bases between. Germline loops: CDR1 SGHAT, CDR2 FQNNGV. The CDR3: CASSLLAHEQFF. CDR3 DNA: TGTGCCAGCAGCCTACTAGCCCATGAGCAGTTCTTC.

The rearrangement joins TRBV6-6 to TRBJ1-2; TRBD1 agrees at 9 bases. Unmatched junction bases numbered 6, after V lost 9 bases and J lost 1 base. The CDR3 covers 14 residues. From germline, CDR1 is MNHNY and CDR2 SVGAGI (reference sequence). CDR3 in amino acids: CASTDRGGNYGYTF. Written as DNA, the CDR3 is TGTGCCAGTACCGACAGGGGGGGTAACTATGGCTACACCTTC.

The chain combines TRBV11-3 with TRBJ2-1; D is perhaps TRBD2 (6 bases). There are 15 residues in the CDR3. V lost 5 bases and J 10 bases, leaving 21 bases between the germline ends. Germline V gene data show CDR1 as SGHNT and CDR2 as YENEEA. CDR3 protein: CASSKSTGTPYEQFF. CDR3 DNA sequence: TGTGCCAGCAGCAAATCAACCGGGACTCCATACGAGCAGTTCTTC.

The chain joins TRBV4-1 to TRBJ2-5; D might be TRBD2 (6 bases). The CDR3 covers 15 residues. Deletions cut 0 bases from V and 0 bases from J, with 8 bases between. Germline V gene data show CDR1 as MGHRA and CDR2 as YSYEKL. CDR3 protein: CASSQDPGDQETQYF. The CDR3 nucleotides read TGCGCCAGCAGCCAAGATCCGGGGGACCAAGAGACCCAGTACTTC.

The V call is TRBV11-3, the J call TRBJ2-3; 7 bases match TRBD2. The CDR3 consists of 15 residues. Germline V lookup: CDR1 SGHNT, CDR2 YENEEA. The V gene end was trimmed by 0 bases and the J gene end by 3 bases; junction bases not matched to a gene: 3. CDR3 residues: CASSLESRGTDTQYF. The CDR3 nucleotides read TGTGCCAGCAGCTTAGAGTCGCGGGGGACAGATACGCAGTATTTT. Filled out from reference TRBV11-3 and TRBJ2-3, the complete variable domain reads EAGVVQSPRYKIIEKKQPVAFWCNPISGHNTLYWYLQNLGQGPELLIRYENEEAVDDSQLPKDRFSAERLKGVDSTLKIQPAELGDSAVYLCASSLESRGTDTQYFGPGTRLTVL.

This clone was observed a handful of times. This CDR3 is CASSPPGADLNQPQHF. As DNA, the CDR3 is TGTGCCAGTAGTCCTCCCGGGGCAGATCTCAATCAGCCCCAGCATTTT. The rearrangement uses TRBV19 and TRBJ1-5; perhaps TRBD1 as D (5 bases). The CDR3 spans 16 residues. The V end lost 5 bases, the J end lost 3 bases, and 17 bases lay between the germline ends. Germline loops: CDR1 LNHDA, CDR2 SQIVND (reference sequence).

The genes are TRBV11-2 and TRBJ1-1; no firm D call. The CDR3 is made up of 16 amino acids. V lost 1 base and J lost 3, with 15 bases in between. In germline, CDR1 is SGHAT, CDR2 FQNNGV. The CDR3 DNA follows: TGTGCCAGCAGCTTAGTAGGTATAAGAGGAGACACTGAAGCTTTCTTT. Protein sequence: CASSLVGIRGDTEAFF.

The CDR3, as DNA: TGTGCCAGCTCAAGGATGGAAGGGCCCGCGGGCACCGGGGAGCTGTTTTTT. Translation: CASSRMEGPAGTGELFF. The chain employs TRBV18 and TRBJ2-2, with D possibly being TRBD2 (5 bases). The V gene lost 5 bases and the J gene lost 4 bases, with 20 bases spanning the gap. Germline V gives CDR1 KGHSH, CDR2 LQKENI. The CDR3 sequence is 17 residues long. Drawing the rest from reference TRBV18 and TRBJ2-2, the complete variable domain is NAGVMQNPRHLVRRRGQEARLRCSPMKGHSHVYWYRQLPEEGLKFMVYLQKENIIDESGMPKERFSAEFPKEGPSILRIQQVVRGDSAAYFCASSRMEGPAGTGELFFGEGSRLTVL.

The table lists this clone with a few counts. This chain joins TRBV19 and TRBJ2-5, with 7 bases matching TRBD1. The CDR3 length is 13 residues. The germline V gene has CDR1 LNHDA and CDR2 SQIVND (reference sequence). V dropped 6 bases and J dropped 2; count of bases not matched to a gene: 3. The CDR3 region has the DNA TGTGCCAGTAGCCCGGACAGGCAAGAGACCCAGTACTTC. Residues: CASSPDRQETQYF. Supplemented by reference TRBV19 and TRBJ2-5, the full variable domain reads DGGITQSPKYLFRKEGQNVTLSCEQNLNHDAMYWYRQDPGQGLRLIYYSQIVNDFQKGDIAEGYSVSREKKESFPLTVTSAQKNPTAFYLCASSPDRQETQYFGPGTRLLVL.

This sequence joins TRBV7-9 and TRBJ2-3, with 10 bases that match TRBD1. V was clipped by 5 bases and J by 6 bases; unmatched bases: 5. Per the germline V gene, CDR1 is SEHNR and CDR2 is FQNEAQ (reference sequence). This CDR3 is 14 amino acids long. CDR3 DNA: TGTGCCAGCAGCCTAGGGACAGGGGAGGATACGCAGTATTTT. Translated, it gives CASSLGTGEDTQYF.

This clone was counted between two and nine times. The gene calls are TRBV28 and TRBJ2-7; 10 nucleotides match TRBD1. Trimming at V came to 6 bases and at J to 4 bases, leaving 3 bases not matched to a gene. This CDR3 region has 13 residues. Germline CDR1 MDHEN, CDR2 SYDVKM. CDR3 in DNA: TGTGCCAGCAGCCGGACAGGGGGATACGAGCAGTACTTC. Protein sequence: CASSRTGGYEQYF.

This clone came up once. J is TRBJ1-1 and V is TRBV12-3 or TRBV12-4; no definite D call. This CDR3 is built from 13 residues. The V gene lost 6 bases and the J gene lost 0 bases, with 8 bases spanning the gap. The CDR3 bases are TGTGCCAGCAGGATTCTGATGAACACTGAAGCTTTCTTT. This gives the protein CASRILMNTEAFF.

This clone has just a few counts. The chain is built from TRBV2 and TRBJ1-5; D is perhaps TRBD1 (6 bases). Trimming stripped 4 bases from V and 0 bases from J, with 10 bases between. This CDR3 is 15 amino acids long. Per germline, CDR1 SNHLY and CDR2 FYNNEI. The CDR3 DNA follows: TGTGCCAGCAGTGCAGGGGACTTTAGCAATCAGCCCCAGCATTTT. This sequence encodes CASSAGDFSNQPQHF. The full variable domain, rest sourced from reference TRBV2 and TRBJ1-5, is EPEVTQTPSHQVTQMGQEVILRCVPISNHLYFYWYRQILGQKVEFLVSFYNNEISEKSEIFDDQFSVERPDGSNFTLKIRSTKLEDSAMYFCASSAGDFSNQPQHFGDGTRLSIL.

The chain uses TRBV11-2 and TRBJ2-7; D uncertain. From germline, CDR1 is SGHAT and CDR2 FQNNGV. V dropped 2 bases and J dropped 7 bases, with 15 bases sitting between them. The CDR3 extends over 14 amino acids. The CDR3 DNA sequence: TGTGCCAGCAGCTTAAATCGCGGCTCGCAGGAGCAGTACTTC. It yields the protein CASSLNRGSQEQYF. Full variable domain (remainder filled in from reference TRBV11-2 and TRBJ2-7): EAGVAQSPRYKIIEKRQSVAFWCNPISGHATLYWYQQILGQGPKLLIQFQNNGVVDDSQLPKDRFSAERLKGVDSTLKIQPAKLEDSAVYLCASSLNRGSQEQYFGPGTRLTVT.

The chain is built from TRBV12-3 or TRBV12-4 and TRBJ2-2, with a tentative D call TRBD1 (6 bases). The V and J ends lost 6 bases and 7 bases respectively, with 6 bases between them. The CDR3 contains 11 residues. CDR3 nucleotide sequence: TGTGCCAGCAGGACAGGCGGGGAGCTGTTTTTT. Translation: CASRTGGELFF.

The CDR3 reads CATSEGSGAEAFF. CDR3 coding DNA: TGTGCCACCAGTGAAGGGTCCGGGGCTGAAGCTTTCTTT. The chain uses TRBV24-1 and TRBJ1-1; D remains unclear. The CDR3 has 13 residues. Trimming shortened V by 4 bases and J by 6 bases, and 11 bases separated the two germline ends. Germline V CDR1 and CDR2: KGHDR, SFDVKD.

This chain joins TRBV4-1 and TRBJ2-5, with D possibly being TRBD2 (5 bases). The CDR3 is 15 amino acids. The germline CDR1 and CDR2 sequences are MGHRA and YSYEKL. Between the trimmed V and J ends, which lost 4 bases and 4 bases, there was a span of 16 bases. The CDR3 nucleotides read TGCGCCAGCAGCCCCTCGAGGGTGGAACGAGAGACCCAGTACTTC. Translation: CASSPSRVERETQYF.

The V gene is TRBV29-1, the J gene TRBJ2-7; a weak D match, TRBD1 (5 bases). Between the trimmed V and J ends, which lost 5 bases and 4 bases, there was a span of 18 bases. CDR1 SQVTM and CDR2 ANQGSEA come from the germline V gene. This CDR3 has 14 amino acids. The DNA for the CDR3 is TGCAGCGTTATTAAGGGGTTAGGGTTGTACGAGCAGTACTTC. This encodes CSVIKGLGLYEQYF.

The chain uses TRBV6-5 and TRBJ1-1; TRBD1 matches 9 bases. The germline gives CDR1 MNHEY, CDR2 SVGAGI. V lost 7 bases to trimming and J lost 5 bases; unmatched junction nucleotides: 5. The CDR3 length is 13 residues. This CDR3 reads CASNRGRGTEAFF. As DNA, the CDR3 is TGTGCCAGCAACAGGGGGCGGGGGACTGAAGCTTTCTTT.

The gene calls are TRBV28 and TRBJ2-1, with unresolved D. The CDR3 has 14 residues. V was pared by 6 bases and J by 8 bases, with 17 bases between. From germline, CDR1 is MDHEN and CDR2 SYDVKM. CDR3 sequence (DNA): TGTGCCAGCAGACTCTCCGGGCCTAGTCATGAGCAGTTCTTC. It translates to CASRLSGPSHEQFF.

The chain is built from TRBV5-1 and TRBJ2-1; D is possibly TRBD1 (5 bases). Per the germline V gene, CDR1 is SGHRS and CDR2 is YFSETQ. Deletions cut 4 bases from V and 4 bases from J, with 9 bases between. The CDR3 is made up of 13 amino acids. The CDR3 loop reads CASSPDNYNEQFF. CDR3 DNA sequence: TGCGCCAGCAGCCCGGACAATTACAATGAGCAGTTCTTC.

V usage is TRBV2 and J usage is TRBJ2-7; 8 positions agree with TRBD2. Germline CDR1 reads SNHLY; CDR2 reads FYNNEI. V was clipped by 4 bases and J by 4 bases; unmatched bases: 3. CDR3 size: 13 residues. CDR3 nucleotides: TGTGCCAGCAGTGGGCGGGAGGCTTACGAGCAGTACTTC. Amino acids: CASSGREAYEQYF.